The TCR beta chain described here comes from a study of CD8 T cells in Susac syndrome. Reverse transcription used 0.5 to 1 ug RNA and random hexamers. Each CDR3 protein is one row after TCRdb ran MiXCR on the immunoSEQ multiplex PCR reads. Of some 150,000 distinct CDR3 sequences in the sample, about 95% were seen once. Trimming took 4 bases from V and 0 from J; bases not matched to a gene: 14. The CDR3 has 19 residues. Germline V gene lookup returns CDR1 LGHNA and CDR2 YSLEER. The TCR comes from a human donor with Susac syndrome. The gene calls are TRBV4-3 and TRBJ2-1; 8 nucleotides align to TRBD2. Sequencing was carried out using CD4+ T cells from PBMCs. The CDR3 DNA is TGCGCCAGCAGCCGATATAGCGGGGTAGCTAGTAGCTCCTACAATGAGCAGTTCTTC. Its protein product is CASSRYSGVASSSYNEQFF.